This T cell receptor beta chain derives from a study of blood T cell repertoires in COVID-19. Data came from immunoSEQ multiplex PCR; TCRdb stores just in-frame clones and leaves some out. The table records about 200,000 clones, 81% of them present only once. The CDR3 covers 13 residues. V was clipped by 6 bases and J by 3 bases, with 11 bases between them. Per the germline V gene, CDR1 is LNHDA and CDR2 is SQIVND (reference sequence). The chain is built from TRBV19 and TRBJ1-2; D not certain. The receptor comes from a woman in her forties or fifties with acute COVID-19. Sequencing input: PBMCs or T cells enriched from blood (not recorded which). CDR3 loop: CASSRQVYYGYTF. CDR3 sequence (DNA): TGTGCCAGTAGCCGGCAGGTTTACTATGGCTACACCTTC.